A selection of T cell receptor beta chains follows, all from one sample in a study of cytomegalovirus exposure and HLA in healthy donors. Profiled with immunoSEQ multiplex PCR; TCRdb holds only in-frame clones, not every one. The sample has roughly 190,000 clones; 8.5% to 10% are singletons. The sequencing input was PBMCs. The receptors here all came from a woman aged 25 to 39 in good health and CMV-seropositive. The CDR3 runs from the conserved cysteine through the conserved F or W. The order of the fields is CDR3 protein, D gene, V gene, J gene. D genes are given only for firm matches.

CDR3aa: CASSLQRGRSYNEQFF; d_gene: TRBD2; v_gene: TRBV5-6; j_gene: TRBJ2-1
CDR3aa: CASSPRGGQETQYF; d_gene: -; v_gene: TRBV13; j_gene: TRBJ2-5
CDR3aa: CASRDRGRDEQYF; d_gene: TRBD1; v_gene: TRBV6-6; j_gene: TRBJ2-7
CDR3aa: CASYLGTESYEQYF; d_gene: TRBD1; v_gene: TRBV5-1; j_gene: TRBJ2-7
CDR3aa: CASSYGARGNTGELFF; d_gene: -; v_gene: TRBV11-2; j_gene: TRBJ2-2
CDR3aa: CASSSGGAQPQHF; d_gene: -; v_gene: TRBV5-6; j_gene: TRBJ1-5
CDR3aa: CASRRTGNEKLFF; d_gene: TRBD1; v_gene: TRBV6-5; j_gene: TRBJ1-4
CDR3aa: CASSLNRHNEQFF; d_gene: -; v_gene: TRBV5-1; j_gene: TRBJ2-1
CDR3aa: CASSLETDTQYF; d_gene: -; v_gene: TRBV5-1; j_gene: TRBJ2-3
CDR3aa: CASSLEAGGEFF; d_gene: TRBD2; v_gene: TRBV7-9; j_gene: TRBJ2-1
CDR3aa: CASRYGQGTNYGYTF; d_gene: TRBD1; v_gene: TRBV2; j_gene: TRBJ1-2
CDR3aa: CAWSEYRVTYEQYF; d_gene: -; v_gene: TRBV30; j_gene: -
CDR3aa: CASSKDGQAVYLTF; d_gene: TRBD1; v_gene: TRBV6-5; j_gene: TRBJ2-6
CDR3aa: CASSYSNGPNTEAFF; d_gene: -; v_gene: TRBV6-5; j_gene: TRBJ1-1
CDR3aa: CASSGRYEQYF; d_gene: -; v_gene: TRBV18; j_gene: TRBJ2-7
CDR3aa: CASSLSGVYEQYF; d_gene: -; v_gene: TRBV5-1; j_gene: -
CDR3aa: CASSQVGGTGLITDTQYF; d_gene: TRBD1; v_gene: TRBV14; j_gene: TRBJ2-3
CDR3aa: CASSTGMGSYNEQFF; d_gene: -; v_gene: TRBV18; j_gene: TRBJ2-1
CDR3aa: CASSSGSYEQYF; d_gene: -; v_gene: TRBV6-1; j_gene: TRBJ2-7
CDR3aa: CASSLGQGEMNTEAFF; d_gene: TRBD1; v_gene: TRBV5-1; j_gene: TRBJ1-1